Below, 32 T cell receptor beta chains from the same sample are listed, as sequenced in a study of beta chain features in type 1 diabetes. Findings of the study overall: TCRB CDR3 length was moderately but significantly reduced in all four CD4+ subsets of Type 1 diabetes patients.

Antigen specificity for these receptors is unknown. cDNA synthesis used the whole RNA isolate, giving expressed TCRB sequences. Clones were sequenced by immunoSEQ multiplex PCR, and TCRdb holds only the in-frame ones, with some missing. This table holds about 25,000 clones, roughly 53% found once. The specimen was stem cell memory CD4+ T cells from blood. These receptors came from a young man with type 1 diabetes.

As DNA, the CDR3 is TGTGCCAGCAGCACTAGGGGAGGGCGGCGGGAGACCCAGTACTTC. The encoded protein is CASSTRGGRRETQYF. This chain links TRBV11-2 with TRBJ2-5; 7 bases align to TRBD2. The CDR3 is 15 amino acids. Germline trimming cut 5 bases from V and 5 bases from J; bases unmatched to any gene: 11. CDR1 is SGHAT, CDR2 FQNNGV, per germline.

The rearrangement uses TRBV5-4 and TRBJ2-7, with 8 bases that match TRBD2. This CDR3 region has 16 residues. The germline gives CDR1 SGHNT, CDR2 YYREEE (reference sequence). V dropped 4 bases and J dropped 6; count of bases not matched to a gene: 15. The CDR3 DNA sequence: TGTGCCAGCAGCCCTTCCGGGACTAGGGGGTCTCTCGAGCAGTACTTC. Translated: CASSPSGTRGSLEQYF.

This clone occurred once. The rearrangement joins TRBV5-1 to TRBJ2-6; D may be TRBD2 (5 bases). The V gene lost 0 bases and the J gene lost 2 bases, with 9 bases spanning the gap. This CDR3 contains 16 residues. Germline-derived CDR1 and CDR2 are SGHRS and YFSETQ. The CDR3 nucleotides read TGCGCCAGCAGCTTGGTACCCGGGACTGGGGCCAACGTCCTGACTTTC. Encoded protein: CASSLVPGTGANVLTF.

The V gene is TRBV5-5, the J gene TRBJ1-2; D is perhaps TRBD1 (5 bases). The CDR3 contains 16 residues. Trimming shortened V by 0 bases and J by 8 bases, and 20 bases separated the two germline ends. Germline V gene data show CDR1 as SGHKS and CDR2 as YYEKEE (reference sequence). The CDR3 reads CASSLEPGAGTRGYTF. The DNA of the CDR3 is TGTGCCAGCAGCTTGGAGCCAGGTGCGGGGACCAGGGGCTACACCTTC.

CDR3 protein: CASSLQGEGANVLTF. The CDR3 DNA follows: TGCGCCAGCAGCTTGCAAGGGGAAGGGGCCAACGTCCTGACTTTC. The chain has TRBV5-1 and TRBJ2-6, with D perhaps TRBD1 (5 bases). Germline-derived CDR1 and CDR2 are SGHRS and YFSETQ. Between the trimmed V and J ends, which lost 1 base and 4 bases, there was a span of 9 bases. CDR3 length: 15 amino acids.

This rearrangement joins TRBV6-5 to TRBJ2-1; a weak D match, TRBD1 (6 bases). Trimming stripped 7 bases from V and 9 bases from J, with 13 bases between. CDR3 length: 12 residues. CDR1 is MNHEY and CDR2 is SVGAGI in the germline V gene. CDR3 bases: TGTGCCAGCATGAGGGGGATCACTGAGCAGTTCTTC. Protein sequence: CASMRGITEQFF.

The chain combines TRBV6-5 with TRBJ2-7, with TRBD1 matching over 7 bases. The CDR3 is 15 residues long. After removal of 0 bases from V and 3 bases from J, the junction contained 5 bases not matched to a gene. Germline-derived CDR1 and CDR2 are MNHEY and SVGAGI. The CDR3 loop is CASSYSRDRDYEQYF. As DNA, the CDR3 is TGTGCCAGCAGTTACTCGAGGGACAGAGACTACGAGCAGTACTTC.

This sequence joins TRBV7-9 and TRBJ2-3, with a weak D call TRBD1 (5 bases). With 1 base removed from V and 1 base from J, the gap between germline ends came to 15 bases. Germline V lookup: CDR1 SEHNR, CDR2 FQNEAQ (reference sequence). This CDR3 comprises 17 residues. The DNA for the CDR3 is TGTGCCAGCAGCTTAGGGACAATGGTGGGGCGCACAGATACGCAGTATTTT. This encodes CASSLGTMVGRTDTQYF.

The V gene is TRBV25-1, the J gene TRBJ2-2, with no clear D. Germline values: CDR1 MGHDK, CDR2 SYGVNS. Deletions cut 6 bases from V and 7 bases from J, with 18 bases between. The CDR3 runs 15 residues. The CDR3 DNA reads TGTGCCAGCAGACGAGACCGTACCTCAGGCGGGGAGCTGTTTTTT. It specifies CASRRDRTSGGELFF.

The CDR3 loop reads CASSPAGESYEQYF. CDR3 in DNA: TGTGCCAGCAGTCCAGCGGGGGAGTCCTACGAGCAGTACTTC. The rearrangement links TRBV6-5 to TRBJ2-7, with 8 nucleotides matching TRBD2. This CDR3 has 14 amino acids. Germline CDR1 MNHEY, CDR2 SVGAGI. V lost 5 bases to trimming and J lost 1 base; unmatched junction nucleotides: 4.

The CDR3 DNA reads as TGTGCCAGCAGCTTGGGGCCCAGTTCCAGCTATGGCTACACCTTC. Its protein product is CASSLGPSSSYGYTF. The chain joins TRBV5-6 to TRBJ1-2; D not resolved. The CDR3 is made up of 15 amino acids. Looked up from germline, CDR1 is SGHDT and CDR2 is YYEEEE. Trimming removed 0 bases at V and 4 bases at J, with 13 bases between.

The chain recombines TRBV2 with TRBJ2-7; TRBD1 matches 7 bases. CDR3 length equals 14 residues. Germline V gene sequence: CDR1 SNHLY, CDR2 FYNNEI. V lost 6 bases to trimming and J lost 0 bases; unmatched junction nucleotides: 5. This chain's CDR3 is CASRRGTVSYEQYF. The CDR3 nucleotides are TGTGCCAGCAGGAGGGGGACAGTCTCCTACGAGCAGTACTTC.

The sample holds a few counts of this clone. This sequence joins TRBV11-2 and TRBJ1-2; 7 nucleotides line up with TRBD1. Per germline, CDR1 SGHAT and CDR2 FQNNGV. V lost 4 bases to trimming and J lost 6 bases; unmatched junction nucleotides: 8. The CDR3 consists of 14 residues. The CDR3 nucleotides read TGTGCCAGCAGCTCCACCGACAGGGTCGATGGCTACACCTTC. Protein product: CASSSTDRVDGYTF.

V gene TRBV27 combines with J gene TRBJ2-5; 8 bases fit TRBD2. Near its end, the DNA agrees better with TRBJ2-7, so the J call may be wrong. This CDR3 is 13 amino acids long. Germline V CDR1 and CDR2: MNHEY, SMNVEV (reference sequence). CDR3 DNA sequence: TGTGCCAGCTCTACGCGGGGGGACCTCGAGCAGTACTTC. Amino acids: CASSTRGDLEQYF.

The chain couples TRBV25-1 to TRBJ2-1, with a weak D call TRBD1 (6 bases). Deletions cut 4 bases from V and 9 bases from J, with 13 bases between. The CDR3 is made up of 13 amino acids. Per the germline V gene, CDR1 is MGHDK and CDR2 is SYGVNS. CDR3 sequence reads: CASSGRIGGEQFF. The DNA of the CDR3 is TGTGCCAGCAGTGGTAGGATAGGGGGTGAGCAGTTCTTC.

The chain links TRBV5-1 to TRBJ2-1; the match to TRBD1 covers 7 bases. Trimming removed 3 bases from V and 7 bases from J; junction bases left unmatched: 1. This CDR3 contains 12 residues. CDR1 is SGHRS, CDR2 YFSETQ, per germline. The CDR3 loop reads CASSSQGNEQFF. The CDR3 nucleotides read TGCGCCAGCAGCTCACAGGGGAATGAGCAGTTCTTC.

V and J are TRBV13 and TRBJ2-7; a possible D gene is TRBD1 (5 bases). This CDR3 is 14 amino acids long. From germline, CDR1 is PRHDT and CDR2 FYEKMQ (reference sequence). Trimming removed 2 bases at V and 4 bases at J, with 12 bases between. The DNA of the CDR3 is TGTGCCAGCAGCTTACAGGCAGGGTCTTACGAGCAGTACTTC. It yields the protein CASSLQAGSYEQYF.

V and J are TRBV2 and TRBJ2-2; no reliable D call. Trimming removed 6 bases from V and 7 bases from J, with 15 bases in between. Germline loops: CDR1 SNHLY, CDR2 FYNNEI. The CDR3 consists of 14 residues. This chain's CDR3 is CASRGNWRVGELFF. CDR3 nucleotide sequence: TGTGCCAGCAGGGGTAATTGGAGAGTCGGGGAGCTGTTTTTT.

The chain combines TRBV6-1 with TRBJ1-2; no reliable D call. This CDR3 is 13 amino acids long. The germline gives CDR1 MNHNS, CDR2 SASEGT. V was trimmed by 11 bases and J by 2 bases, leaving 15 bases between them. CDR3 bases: TGTGCCTCTCTCGGAGGAGCCAACTATGGCTACACCTTC. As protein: CASLGGANYGYTF.

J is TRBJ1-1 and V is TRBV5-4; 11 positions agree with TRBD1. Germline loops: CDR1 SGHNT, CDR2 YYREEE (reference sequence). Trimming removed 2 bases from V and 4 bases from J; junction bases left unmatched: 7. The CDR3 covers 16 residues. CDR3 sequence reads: CASSFGPGTGGTEAFF. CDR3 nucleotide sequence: TGTGCCAGCAGCTTTGGTCCCGGGACAGGGGGCACTGAAGCTTTCTTT.

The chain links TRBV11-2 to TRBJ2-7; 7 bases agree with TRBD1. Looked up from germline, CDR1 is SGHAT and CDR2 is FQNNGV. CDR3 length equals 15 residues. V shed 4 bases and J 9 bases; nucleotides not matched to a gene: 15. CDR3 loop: CASSSLVGRGGRQYF. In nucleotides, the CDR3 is TGTGCCAGCAGCTCCTTAGTGGGCCGAGGGGGCCGGCAGTACTTC.

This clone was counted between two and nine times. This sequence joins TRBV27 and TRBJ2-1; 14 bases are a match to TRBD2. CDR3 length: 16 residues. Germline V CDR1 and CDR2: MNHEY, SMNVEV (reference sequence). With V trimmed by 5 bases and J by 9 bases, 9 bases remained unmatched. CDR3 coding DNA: TGTGCCAGCAGTCGATCGACTAGCGGGAGGGCCGGTGAGCAGTTCTTC. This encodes CASSRSTSGRAGEQFF.

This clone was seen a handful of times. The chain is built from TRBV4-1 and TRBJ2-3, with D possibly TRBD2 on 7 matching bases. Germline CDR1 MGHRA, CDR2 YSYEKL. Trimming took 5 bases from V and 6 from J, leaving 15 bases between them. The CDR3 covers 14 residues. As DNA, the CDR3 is TGCGCCAGCAGCTTATGGGGGGGCGCGGATACGCAGTATTTT. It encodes CASSLWGGADTQYF.

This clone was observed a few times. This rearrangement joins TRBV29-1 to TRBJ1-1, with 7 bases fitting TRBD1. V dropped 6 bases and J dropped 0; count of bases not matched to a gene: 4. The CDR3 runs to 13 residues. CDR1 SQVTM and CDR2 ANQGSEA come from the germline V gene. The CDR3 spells CSVGQHMNTEAFF. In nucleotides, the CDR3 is TGCAGCGTGGGACAGCATATGAACACTGAAGCTTTCTTT.

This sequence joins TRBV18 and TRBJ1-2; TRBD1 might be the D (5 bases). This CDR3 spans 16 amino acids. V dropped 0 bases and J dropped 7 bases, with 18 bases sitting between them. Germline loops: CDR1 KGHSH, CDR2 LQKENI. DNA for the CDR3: TGTGCCAGCTCACCACCCAACCGAGACAGCGTTCGTGGCTACACCTTC. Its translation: CASSPPNRDSVRGYTF. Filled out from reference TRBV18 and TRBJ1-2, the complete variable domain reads NAGVMQNPRHLVRRRGQEARLRCSPMKGHSHVYWYRQLPEEGLKFMVYLQKENIIDESGMPKERFSAEFPKEGPSILRIQQVVRGDSAAYFCASSPPNRDSVRGYTFGSGTRLTVV.

DNA for the CDR3: TGCAGCTGCCGGATAGAGGTTAGTGAGCAGTTCTTC. Its protein is CSCRIEVSEQFF. This sequence joins TRBV29-1 and TRBJ2-1; D not resolved. Germline V gene sequence: CDR1 SQVTM, CDR2 ANQGSEA. V was pared by 8 bases and J by 9 bases, with 17 bases between. The CDR3 sequence is 12 residues long.

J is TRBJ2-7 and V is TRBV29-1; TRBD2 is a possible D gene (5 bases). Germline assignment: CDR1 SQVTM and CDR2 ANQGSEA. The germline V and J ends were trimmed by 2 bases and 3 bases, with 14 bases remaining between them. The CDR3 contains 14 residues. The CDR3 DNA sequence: TGCAGCGTTGAACGGGCGGGTGGAGGCTACGAGCAGTACTTC. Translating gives CSVERAGGGYEQYF.

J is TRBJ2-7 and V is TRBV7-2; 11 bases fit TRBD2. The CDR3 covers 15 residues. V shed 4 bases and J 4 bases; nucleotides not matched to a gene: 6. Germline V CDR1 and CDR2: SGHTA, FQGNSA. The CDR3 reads CASSSTSGSAYEQYF. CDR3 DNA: TGTGCCAGCAGCTCCACTAGCGGGAGCGCTTACGAGCAGTACTTC.

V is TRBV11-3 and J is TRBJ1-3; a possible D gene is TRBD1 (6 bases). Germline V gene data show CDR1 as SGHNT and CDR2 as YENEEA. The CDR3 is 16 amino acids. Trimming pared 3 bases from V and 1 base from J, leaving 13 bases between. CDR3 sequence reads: CASSLGHSLSGNTIYF. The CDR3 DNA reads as TGTGCCAGCAGCTTGGGACACTCGCTTTCTGGAAACACCATATATTTT.

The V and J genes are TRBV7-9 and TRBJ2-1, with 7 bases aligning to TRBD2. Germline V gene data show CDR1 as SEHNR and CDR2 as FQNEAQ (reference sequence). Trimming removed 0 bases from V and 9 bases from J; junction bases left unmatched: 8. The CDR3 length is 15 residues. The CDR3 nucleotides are TGTGCCAGCAGCTTAGCGTCGGGGAGGGCCGGTGAGCAGTTCTTC. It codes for CASSLASGRAGEQFF.

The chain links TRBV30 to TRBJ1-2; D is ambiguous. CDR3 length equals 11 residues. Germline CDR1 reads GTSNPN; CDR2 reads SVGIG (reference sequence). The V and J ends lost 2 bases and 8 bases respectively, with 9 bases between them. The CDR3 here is CAWSPHEGYTF. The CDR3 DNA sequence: TGTGCCTGGAGTCCACACGAAGGCTACACCTTC.

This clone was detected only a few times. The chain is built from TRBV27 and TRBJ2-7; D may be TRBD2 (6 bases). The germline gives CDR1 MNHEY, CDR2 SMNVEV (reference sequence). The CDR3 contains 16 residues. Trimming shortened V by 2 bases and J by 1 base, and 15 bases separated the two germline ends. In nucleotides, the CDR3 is TGTGCCAGCAGTTTACGGTCGGGGGTGGGTTCCTACGAGCAGTACTTC. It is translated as CASSLRSGVGSYEQYF.